This TCR beta chain was sequenced for a study of identical twins. Unique molecular identifiers were present on the cDNA, which also gained a universal primer site by template switching. TCRdb independently ran MiXCR on the 5' RACE reads; one entry per CDR3 protein. The sample has hundreds of thousands of distinct CDR3 sequences, 15% to 20% seen once; the top ten hold around 13%. Study-level results: Carriage of fewer insertions was seen in abundant cord blood beta clonotypes, whereas memory repertoires showed none.

In the case of this clonotype: What it binds is unknown.

The V gene's germline CDR1 is SQVTM and CDR2 ANQGSEA. V was clipped by 2 bases and J by 2 bases, with 11 bases between them. The CDR3 consists of 14 residues. These data were also filed under a second study, of T cells expressing NK-cell markers.

This receptor was identified in a young woman in good health. V and J are TRBV29-1 and TRBJ2-3; D is perhaps TRBD1 (6 bases). The sample taken for sequencing was PBMCs. Here the CDR3 DNA reads TGCAGCGTTGAAAACCGACAGGCCACAGATACGCAGTATTTT. Its translation: CSVENRQATDTQYF.